This TCR beta chain was documented in a study of OX40 agonist ivuxolimab in advanced cancers. This clone is deemed medium-sized. Germline V gene data show CDR1 as SGHVS and CDR2 as FQNEAQ. CDR3 length: 15 residues. V was clipped by 1 base and J by 3 bases, with 10 bases between them. Here immunoSEQ multiplex PCR was the method, and the copy in TCRdb shows in-frame clones only, minus some. The top ten clones hold roughly 25% of a sample with 15,000 or so clones, 80% of them seen once. This sequence was found in an adult with an advanced solid tumor such as melanoma, head and neck, liver or kidney cancer. The sequenced sample was CD4+ or CD8+ T cells sorted from blood, obtained in a trial of the OX40 agonist ivuxolimab. The V and J genes are TRBV7-8 and TRBJ2-1, with D unclear. CDR3 protein: CASSLEGKIYNEQFF. CDR3 nucleotides: TGTGCCAGCAGCTTAGAAGGTAAAATCTACAATGAGCAGTTCTTC.